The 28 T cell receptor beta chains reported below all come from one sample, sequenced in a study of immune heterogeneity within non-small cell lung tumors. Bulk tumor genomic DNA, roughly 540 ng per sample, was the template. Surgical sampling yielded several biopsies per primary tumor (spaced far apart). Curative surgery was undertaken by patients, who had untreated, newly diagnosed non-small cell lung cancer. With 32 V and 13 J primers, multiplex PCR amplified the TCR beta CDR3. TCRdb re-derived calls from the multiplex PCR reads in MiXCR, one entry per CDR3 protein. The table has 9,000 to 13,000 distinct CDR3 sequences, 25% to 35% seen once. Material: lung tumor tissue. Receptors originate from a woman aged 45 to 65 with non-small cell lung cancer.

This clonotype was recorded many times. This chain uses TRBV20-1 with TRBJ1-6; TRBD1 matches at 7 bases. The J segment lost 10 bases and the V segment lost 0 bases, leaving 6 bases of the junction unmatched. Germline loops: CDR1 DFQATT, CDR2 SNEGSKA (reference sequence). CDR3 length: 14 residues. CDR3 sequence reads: CSAREQGGESPLHF. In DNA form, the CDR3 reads TGCAGTGCTAGAGAGCAAGGGGGCGAGTCACCCCTCCACTTT.

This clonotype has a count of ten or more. The CDR3 DNA sequence: TGTGCCAGCAGCTCCTTGACAGGGTACTCCTACGAGCAGTACTTC. The encoded protein is CASSSLTGYSYEQYF. The chain couples TRBV11-3 to TRBJ2-7; 7 bases match TRBD1. V gave up 4 bases and J gave up 0 bases; unmatched junction bases: 6. The germline CDR1 and CDR2 sequences are SGHNT and YENEEA. This CDR3 is built from 15 residues. The full variable domain, completed using reference TRBV11-3 and TRBJ2-7, is EAGVVQSPRYKIIEKKQPVAFWCNPISGHNTLYWYLQNLGQGPELLIRYENEEAVDDSQLPKDRFSAERLKGVDSTLKIQPAELGDSAVYLCASSSLTGYSYEQYFGPGTRLTVT.

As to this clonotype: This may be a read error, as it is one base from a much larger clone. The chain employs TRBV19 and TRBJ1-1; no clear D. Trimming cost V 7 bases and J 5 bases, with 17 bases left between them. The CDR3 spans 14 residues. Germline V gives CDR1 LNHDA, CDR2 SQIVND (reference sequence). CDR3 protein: CASNPTQSETEAFF. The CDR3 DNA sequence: TGTGCCAGTAACCCGACACAGAGTGAAACTGAAGCTTTCTTT. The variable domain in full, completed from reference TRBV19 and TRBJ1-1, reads DGGITQSPKYLFRKEGQNVTLSCEQNLNHDAMYWYRQDPGQGLRLIYYSQIVNDFQKGDIAEGYSVSREKKESFPLTVTSAQKNPTAFYLCASNPTQSETEAFFGQGTRLTVV.

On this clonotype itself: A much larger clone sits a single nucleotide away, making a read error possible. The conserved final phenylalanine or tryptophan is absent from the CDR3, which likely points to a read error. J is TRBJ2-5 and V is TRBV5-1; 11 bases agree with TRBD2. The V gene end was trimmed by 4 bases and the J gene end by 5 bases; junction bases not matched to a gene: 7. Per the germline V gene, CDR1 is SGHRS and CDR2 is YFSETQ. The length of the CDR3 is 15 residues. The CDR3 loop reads CASSPQTSGGETQYV. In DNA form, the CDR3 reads TGCGCCAGCAGCCCCCAAACTAGCGGGGGTGAGACCCAGTACGTC.

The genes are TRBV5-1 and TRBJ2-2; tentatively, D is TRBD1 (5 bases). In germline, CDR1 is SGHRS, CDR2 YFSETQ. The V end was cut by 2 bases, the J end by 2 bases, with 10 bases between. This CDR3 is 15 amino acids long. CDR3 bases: TGCGCCAGCAGCTTATTAGGGGCAAACACCGGGGAGCTGTTTTTT. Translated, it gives CASSLLGANTGELFF.

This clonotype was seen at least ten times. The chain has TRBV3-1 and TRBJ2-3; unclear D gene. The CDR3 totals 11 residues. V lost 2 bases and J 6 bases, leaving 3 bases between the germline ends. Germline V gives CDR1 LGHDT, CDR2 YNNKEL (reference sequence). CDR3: CASSQFDTQYF. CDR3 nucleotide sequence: TGTGCCAGCAGCCAATTCGATACGCAGTATTTT.

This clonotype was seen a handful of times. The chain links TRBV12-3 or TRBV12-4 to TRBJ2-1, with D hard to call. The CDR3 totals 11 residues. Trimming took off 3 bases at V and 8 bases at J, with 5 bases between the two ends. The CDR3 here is CASSLLDEQFF. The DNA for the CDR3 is TGTGCCAGCAGTTTGCTGGATGAGCAGTTCTTC.

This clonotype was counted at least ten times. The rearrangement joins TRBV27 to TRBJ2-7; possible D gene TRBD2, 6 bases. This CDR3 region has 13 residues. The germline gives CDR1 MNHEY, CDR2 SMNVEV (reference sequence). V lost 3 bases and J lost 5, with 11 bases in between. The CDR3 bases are TGTGCCAGCAGTTTCTCCGGCGGGAACGAGCAGTACTTC. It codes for CASSFSGGNEQYF.

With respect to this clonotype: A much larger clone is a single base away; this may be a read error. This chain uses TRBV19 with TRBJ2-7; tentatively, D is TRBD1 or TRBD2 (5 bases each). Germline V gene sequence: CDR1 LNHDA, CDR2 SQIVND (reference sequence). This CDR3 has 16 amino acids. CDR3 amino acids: CSSSITPVLGENEQYF. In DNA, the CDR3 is TGTTCCAGTAGTATAACCCCTGTCTTAGGGGAGAACGAGCAGTACTTC.

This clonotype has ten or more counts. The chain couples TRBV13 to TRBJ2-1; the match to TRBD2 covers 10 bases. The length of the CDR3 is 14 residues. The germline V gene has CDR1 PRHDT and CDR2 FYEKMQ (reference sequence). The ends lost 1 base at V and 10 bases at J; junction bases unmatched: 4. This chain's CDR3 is CASSLEASGREQFF. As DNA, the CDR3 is TGTGCCAGCAGCTTAGAGGCTAGCGGGAGAGAGCAGTTCTTC.

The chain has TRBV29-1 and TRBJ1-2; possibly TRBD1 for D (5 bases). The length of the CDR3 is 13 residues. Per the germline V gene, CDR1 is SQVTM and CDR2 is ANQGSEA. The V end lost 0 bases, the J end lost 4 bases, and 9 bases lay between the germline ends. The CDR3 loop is CSVEEGTTYGYTF. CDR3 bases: TGCAGCGTTGAAGAGGGGACCACCTATGGCTACACCTTC.

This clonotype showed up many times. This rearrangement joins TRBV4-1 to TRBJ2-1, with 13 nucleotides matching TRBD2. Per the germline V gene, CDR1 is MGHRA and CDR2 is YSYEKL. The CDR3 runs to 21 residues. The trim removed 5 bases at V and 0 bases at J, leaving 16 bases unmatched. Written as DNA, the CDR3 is TGCGCCAGCAGCAATTCCGGGACTAGCGGGAAGAAGGCTCACTCCTACAATGAGCAGTTCTTC. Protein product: CASSNSGTSGKKAHSYNEQFF.

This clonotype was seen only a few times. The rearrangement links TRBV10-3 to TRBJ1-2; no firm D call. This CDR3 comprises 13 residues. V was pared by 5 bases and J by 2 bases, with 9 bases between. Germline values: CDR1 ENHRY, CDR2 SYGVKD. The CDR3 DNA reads TGTGCCATCAGTCTGGACGGGAACTATGGCTACACCTTC. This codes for CAISLDGNYGYTF.

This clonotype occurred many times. CDR3 nucleotides: TGTGCCAGCAGTCCGGACAGGAACACCGGGGAGCTGTTTTTT. Amino acid sequence: CASSPDRNTGELFF. The rearrangement uses TRBV2 and TRBJ2-2; D is perhaps TRBD1 (6 bases). The germline CDR1 and CDR2 sequences are SNHLY and FYNNEI. The CDR3 spans 14 residues. The ends were cut back, 5 bases at V and 1 base at J, with 8 bases in the middle.

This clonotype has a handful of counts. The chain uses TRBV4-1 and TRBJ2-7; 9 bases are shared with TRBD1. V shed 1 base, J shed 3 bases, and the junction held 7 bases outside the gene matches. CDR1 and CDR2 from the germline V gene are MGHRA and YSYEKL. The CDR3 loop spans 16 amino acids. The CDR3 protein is CASSQVPGQGYYEQYF. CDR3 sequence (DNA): TGCGCCAGCAGCCAAGTTCCGGGACAGGGATACTACGAGCAGTACTTC.

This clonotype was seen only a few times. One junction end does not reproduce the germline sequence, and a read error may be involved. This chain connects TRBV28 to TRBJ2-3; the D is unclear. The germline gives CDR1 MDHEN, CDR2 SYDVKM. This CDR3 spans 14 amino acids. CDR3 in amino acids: CARSFISGTDTQYF. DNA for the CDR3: TGTGCCAGAAGTTTTATAAGCGGCACAGATACGCAGTATTTT.

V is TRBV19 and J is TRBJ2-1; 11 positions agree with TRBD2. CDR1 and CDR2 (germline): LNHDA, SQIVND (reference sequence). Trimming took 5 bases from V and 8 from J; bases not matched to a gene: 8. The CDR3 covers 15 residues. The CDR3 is CASSPGTSGRDEQFF. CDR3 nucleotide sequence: TGTGCCAGTAGTCCCGGGACTAGCGGACGGGATGAGCAGTTCTTC.

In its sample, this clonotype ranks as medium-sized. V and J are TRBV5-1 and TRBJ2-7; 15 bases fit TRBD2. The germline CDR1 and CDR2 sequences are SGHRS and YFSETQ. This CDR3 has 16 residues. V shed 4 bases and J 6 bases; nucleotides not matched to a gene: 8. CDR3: CASSRGTSGRLSEQYF. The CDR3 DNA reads TGCGCCAGCAGCAGGGGGACTAGCGGGAGGTTAAGCGAGCAGTACTTC.

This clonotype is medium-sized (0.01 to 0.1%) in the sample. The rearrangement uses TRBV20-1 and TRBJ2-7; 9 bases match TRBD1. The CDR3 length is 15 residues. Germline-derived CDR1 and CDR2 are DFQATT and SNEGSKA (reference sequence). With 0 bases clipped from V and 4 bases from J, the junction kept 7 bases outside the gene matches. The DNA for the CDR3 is TGCAGTGCTAGAGATGAGGGGACAGGGAGGTACGAGCAGTACTTC. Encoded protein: CSARDEGTGRYEQYF.

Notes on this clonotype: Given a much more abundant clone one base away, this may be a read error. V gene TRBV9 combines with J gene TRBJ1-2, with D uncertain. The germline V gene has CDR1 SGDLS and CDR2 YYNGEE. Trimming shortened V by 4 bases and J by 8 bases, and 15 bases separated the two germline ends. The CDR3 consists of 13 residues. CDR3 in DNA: TGTGCCAGCAGCCTAGTTGGAAACGAAGGCTACACCTTC. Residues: CASSLVGNEGYTF.

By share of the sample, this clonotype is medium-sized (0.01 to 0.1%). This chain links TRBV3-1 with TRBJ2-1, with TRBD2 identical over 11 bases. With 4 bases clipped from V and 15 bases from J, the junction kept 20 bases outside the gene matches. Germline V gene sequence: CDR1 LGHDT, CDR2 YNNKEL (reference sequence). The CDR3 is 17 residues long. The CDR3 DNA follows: TGTGCCAGCAGCCTAGGGGTAGGGACTAGCGGAGCCCCCCCCCCGTTCTTC. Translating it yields CASSLGVGTSGAPPPFF.

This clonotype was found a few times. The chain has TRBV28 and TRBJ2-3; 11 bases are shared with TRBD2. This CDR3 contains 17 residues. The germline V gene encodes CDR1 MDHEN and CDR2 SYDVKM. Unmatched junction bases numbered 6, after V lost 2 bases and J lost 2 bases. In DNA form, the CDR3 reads TGTGCCAGCAGTTTAACGTTAGCGGGGGGGCACACAGATACGCAGTATTTT. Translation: CASSLTLAGGHTDTQYF.

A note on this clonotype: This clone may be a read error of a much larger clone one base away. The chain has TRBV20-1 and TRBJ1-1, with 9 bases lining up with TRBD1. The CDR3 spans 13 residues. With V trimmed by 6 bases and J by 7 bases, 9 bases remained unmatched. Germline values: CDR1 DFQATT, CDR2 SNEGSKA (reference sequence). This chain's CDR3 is CSACTGGRGEAFF. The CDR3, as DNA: TGCAGTGCCTGCACAGGGGGCAGAGGTGAAGCTTTCTTT.

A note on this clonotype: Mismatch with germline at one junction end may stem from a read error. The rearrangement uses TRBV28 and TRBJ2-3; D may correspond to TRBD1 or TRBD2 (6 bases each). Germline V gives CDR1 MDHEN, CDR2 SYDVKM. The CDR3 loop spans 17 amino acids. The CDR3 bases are TGTGCCAGCAGTCCCGCCCCCGGGGGCAGAAGCACAGATGCGCAGTATTTT. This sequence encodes CASSPAPGGRSTDAQYF.

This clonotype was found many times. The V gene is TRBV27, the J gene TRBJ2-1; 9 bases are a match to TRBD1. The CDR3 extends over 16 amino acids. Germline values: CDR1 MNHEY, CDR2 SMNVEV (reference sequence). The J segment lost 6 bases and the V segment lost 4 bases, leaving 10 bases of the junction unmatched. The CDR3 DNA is TGTGCCAGCAGTTATTTGGGGACAGGGACCTCCAATGAGCAGTTCTTC. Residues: CASSYLGTGTSNEQFF.

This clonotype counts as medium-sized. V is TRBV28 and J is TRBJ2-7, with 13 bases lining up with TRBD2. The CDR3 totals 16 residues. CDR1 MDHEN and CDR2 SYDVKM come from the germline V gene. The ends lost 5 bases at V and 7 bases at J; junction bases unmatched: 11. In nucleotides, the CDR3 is TGTGCCAGCAGTGAACCGACTAGCGGGGGGCTTAAAGAGCAGTACTTC. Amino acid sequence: CASSEPTSGGLKEQYF.

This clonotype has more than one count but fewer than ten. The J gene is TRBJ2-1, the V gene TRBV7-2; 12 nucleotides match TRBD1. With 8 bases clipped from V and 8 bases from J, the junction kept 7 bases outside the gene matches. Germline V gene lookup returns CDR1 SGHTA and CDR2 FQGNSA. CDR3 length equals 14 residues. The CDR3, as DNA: TGTGCCAGCTCCGGGACAGGGGGCATGGATGAGCAGTTCTTC. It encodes CASSGTGGMDEQFF.

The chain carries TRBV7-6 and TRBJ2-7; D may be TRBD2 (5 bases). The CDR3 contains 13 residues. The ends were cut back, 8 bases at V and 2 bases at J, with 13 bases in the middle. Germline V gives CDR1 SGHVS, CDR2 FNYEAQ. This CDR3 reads CASRAGGAYEQYF. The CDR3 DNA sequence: TGTGCCAGCCGGGCCGGAGGAGCCTACGAGCAGTACTTC.